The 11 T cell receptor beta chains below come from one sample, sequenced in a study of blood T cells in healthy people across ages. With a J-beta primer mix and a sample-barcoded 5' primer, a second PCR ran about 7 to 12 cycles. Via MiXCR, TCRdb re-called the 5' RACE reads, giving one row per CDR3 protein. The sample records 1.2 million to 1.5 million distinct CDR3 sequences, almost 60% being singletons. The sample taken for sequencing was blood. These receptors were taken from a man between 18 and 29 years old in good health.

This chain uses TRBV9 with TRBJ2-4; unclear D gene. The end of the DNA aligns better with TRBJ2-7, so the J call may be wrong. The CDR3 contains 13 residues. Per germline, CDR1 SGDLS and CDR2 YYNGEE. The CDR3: CASSVVGFSEQYF. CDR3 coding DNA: TGTGCCAGCAGCGTAGTAGGGTTCTCCGAGCAGTACTTC.

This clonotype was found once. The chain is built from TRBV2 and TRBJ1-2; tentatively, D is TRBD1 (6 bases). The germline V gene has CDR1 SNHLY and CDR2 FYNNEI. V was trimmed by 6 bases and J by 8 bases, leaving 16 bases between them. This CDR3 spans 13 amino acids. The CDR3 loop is CASRWGLRDGYTF. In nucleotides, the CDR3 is TGTGCCAGCAGATGGGGGCTTAGAGACGGCTACACCTTC.

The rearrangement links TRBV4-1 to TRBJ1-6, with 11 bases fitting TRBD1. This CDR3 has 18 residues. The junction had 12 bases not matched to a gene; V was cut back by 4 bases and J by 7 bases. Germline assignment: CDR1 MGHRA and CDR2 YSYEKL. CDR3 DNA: TGCGCCAGCAGCCCATCTTGGACAGGGGGCGCCGGGAATTCACCCCTCCACTTT. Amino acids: CASSPSWTGGAGNSPLHF.

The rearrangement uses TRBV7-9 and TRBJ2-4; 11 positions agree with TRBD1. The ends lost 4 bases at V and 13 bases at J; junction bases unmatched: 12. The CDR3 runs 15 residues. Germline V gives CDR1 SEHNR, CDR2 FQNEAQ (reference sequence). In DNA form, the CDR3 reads TGTGCCAGCAGCTATACGGACAGGGGGCTAGGTGAGCAGTACTTC. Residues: CASSYTDRGLGEQYF. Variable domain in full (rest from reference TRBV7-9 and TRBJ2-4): DTGVSQNPRHKITKRGQNVTFRCDPISEHNRLYWYRQTLGQGPEFLTYFQNEAQLEKSRLLSDRFSAERPKGSFSTLEIQRTEQGDSAMYLCASSYTDRGLGEQYFGAGTRLSVL.

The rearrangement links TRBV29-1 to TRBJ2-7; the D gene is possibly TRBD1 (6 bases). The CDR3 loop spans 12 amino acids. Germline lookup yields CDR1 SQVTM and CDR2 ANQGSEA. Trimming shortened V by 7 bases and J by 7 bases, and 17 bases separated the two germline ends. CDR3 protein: CSADRDYNEQYF. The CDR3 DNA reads TGCAGCGCGGACAGAGACTACAATGAGCAGTACTTC.

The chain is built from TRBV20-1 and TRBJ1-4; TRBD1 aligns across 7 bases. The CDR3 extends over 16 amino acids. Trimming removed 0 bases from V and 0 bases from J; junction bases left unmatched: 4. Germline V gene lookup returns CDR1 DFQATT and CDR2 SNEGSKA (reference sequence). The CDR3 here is CSARDRDSTTNEKLFF. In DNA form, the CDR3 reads TGCAGTGCTAGAGATAGGGACAGCACAACTAATGAAAAACTGTTTTTT.

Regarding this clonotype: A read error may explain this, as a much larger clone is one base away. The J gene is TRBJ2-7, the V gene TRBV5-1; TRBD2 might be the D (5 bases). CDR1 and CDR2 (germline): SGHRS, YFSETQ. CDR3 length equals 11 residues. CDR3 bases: TGCGCCAGCAGCTTACTAGGCGAGGAGTACTTC. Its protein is CASSLLGEEYF.

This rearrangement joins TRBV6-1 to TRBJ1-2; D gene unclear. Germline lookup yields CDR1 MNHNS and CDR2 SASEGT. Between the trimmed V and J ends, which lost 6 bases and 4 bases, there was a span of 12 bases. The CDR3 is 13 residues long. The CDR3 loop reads CASSTVSSYGYTF. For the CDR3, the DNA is TGTGCCAGCAGCACGGTCAGTAGCTATGGCTACACCTTC.

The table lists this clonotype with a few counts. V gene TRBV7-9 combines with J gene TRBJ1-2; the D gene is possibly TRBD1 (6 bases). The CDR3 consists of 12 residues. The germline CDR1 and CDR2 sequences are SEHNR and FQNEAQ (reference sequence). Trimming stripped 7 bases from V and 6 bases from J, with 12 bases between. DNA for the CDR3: TGTGCCAGCACCTCAGGGGCAGATGGCTACACCTTC. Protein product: CASTSGADGYTF.

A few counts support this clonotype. CDR3 nucleotides: TGTGCCAGCAACCGAGCGGGGGGCCCTTTAAGCTCCTACAATGAGCAGTTCTTC. Amino acid sequence: CASNRAGGPLSSYNEQFF. The V gene is TRBV12-3 or TRBV12-4, the J gene TRBJ2-1, with 9 nucleotides matching TRBD2. This CDR3 spans 18 amino acids. J was trimmed by 0 bases and V by 7 bases; bases with no gene match: 13.

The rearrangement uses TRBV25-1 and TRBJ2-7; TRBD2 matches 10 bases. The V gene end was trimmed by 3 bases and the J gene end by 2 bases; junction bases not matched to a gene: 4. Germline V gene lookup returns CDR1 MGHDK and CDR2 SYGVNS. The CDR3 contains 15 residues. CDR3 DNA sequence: TGTGCCAGCAGTGATAGTCTAGCGGGAGCCTACGAGCAGTACTTC. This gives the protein CASSDSLAGAYEQYF.